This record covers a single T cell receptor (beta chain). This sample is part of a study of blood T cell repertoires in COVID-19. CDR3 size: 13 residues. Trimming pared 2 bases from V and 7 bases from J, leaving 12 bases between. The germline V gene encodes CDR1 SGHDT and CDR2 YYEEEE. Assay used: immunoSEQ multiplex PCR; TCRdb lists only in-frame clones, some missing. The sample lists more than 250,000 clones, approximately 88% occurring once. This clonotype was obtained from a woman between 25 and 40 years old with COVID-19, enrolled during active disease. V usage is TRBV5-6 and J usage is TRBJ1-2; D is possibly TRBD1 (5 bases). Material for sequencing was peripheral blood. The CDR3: CASSLPGTSGYTF. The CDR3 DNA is TGTGCCAGCAGCTTACCTGGGACTTCTGGCTACACCTTC.